The clone carrying this T cell receptor beta chain has just a few counts. This entry belongs to a study of blood T cell repertoires in COVID-19. Data came from immunoSEQ multiplex PCR; TCRdb stores just in-frame clones and leaves some out. Of 80,000 to 95,000 clones in the sample, around 85% are singletons; the top ten hold approximately 15%. V lost 1 base and J lost 3; bases outside the gene matches: 6. CDR3 length: 15 residues. Sequences were obtained from peripheral blood. The origin of this receptor is a woman older than 75 with active or convalescent COVID-19. The gene calls are TRBV23-1 and TRBJ2-7; 7 nucleotides match TRBD1. TRBV23-1 is marked as an open reading frame, function uncertain. The CDR3 region is CASSQWGRQGYEQYF. CDR3 in DNA: TGCGCCAGCAGTCAATGGGGGAGACAGGGCTACGAGCAGTACTTC.